The 20 T cell receptor beta chains reported below all come from one sample, sequenced in a study of molecular identifiers for immune sequencing clone quantification. TCRdb analysed the PCR reads with MiXCR anew, one entry per CDR3 protein. There are some 100,000 distinct CDR3 sequences in the sample; 35% to 40% occur only once, and approximately 3.8% lies in the top ten. The sequenced sample consisted of naive CD8+ T cells from blood, with Jurkat cell RNA spiked in. The subset is: FACS-sorted CD8+CD4-CCR7+CD45RA+ naive T cells. Every receptor here comes from a human donor in good health. Some libraries in this study had Jurkat cell RNA spiked in.

The rearrangement uses TRBV7-9 and TRBJ2-7; no firm D call. V shed 3 bases and J shed 5 bases, with 5 bases lying between them. Germline values: CDR1 SEHNR, CDR2 FQNEAQ (reference sequence). The CDR3 spans 11 residues. The chain's CDR3 is CASSFRNEQYF. Written as DNA, the CDR3 is TGTGCCAGCAGCTTTCGAAACGAGCAGTACTTC.

Turning to this clonotype: A read error may explain this, as a much larger clone is one base away. The rearrangement links TRBV7-2 to TRBJ2-3, with a possible D match to TRBD1 (5 bases). This CDR3 spans 15 amino acids. CDR1 is SGHTA and CDR2 is FQGNSA in the germline V gene. The CDR3 DNA is TGTGCCAGCAGGCTCGAGTTTTGGGGCACAGATACGCAGTTTTTT. This sequence encodes CASRLEFWGTDTQFF. Drawing the rest from reference TRBV7-2 and TRBJ2-3, the complete variable domain is GAGVSQSPSNKVTEKGKDVELRCDPISGHTALYWYRQSLGQGLEFLIYFQGNSAPDKSGLPSDRFSAERTGGSVSTLTIQRTQQEDSAVYLCASRLEFWGTDTQFFGPGTRLTVL.

With respect to this clonotype: Possible read error: a much larger clone is one base away. The chain is built from TRBV4-1 and TRBJ2-1, with TRBD1 matching 8 bases. CDR1 MGHRA and CDR2 YSYEKL come from the germline V gene. CDR3 length: 11 residues. The CDR3 sequence is CASVTGAEQLF. The CDR3 region has the DNA TGCGCCAGCGTGACAGGGGCTGAGCAGCTCTTC.

This clonotype was recorded at least ten times. The chain couples TRBV28 to TRBJ1-1; D uncertain. The CDR3 covers 16 residues. Germline V gene lookup returns CDR1 MDHEN and CDR2 SYDVKM. V was pared by 1 base and J by 3 bases, with 15 bases between. The CDR3 sequence is CASSLFPSGQHTEAFF. CDR3 nucleotides: TGTGCCAGCAGTTTATTCCCTTCGGGTCAGCACACTGAAGCTTTCTTT.

This clonotype was seen ten or more times. The chain carries TRBV7-6 and TRBJ2-6, with D possibly TRBD2 on 5 matching bases. This CDR3 region has 15 residues. Trimming pared 3 bases from V and 4 bases from J, leaving 10 bases between. CDR1 SGHVS and CDR2 FNYEAQ come from the germline V gene. The DNA for the CDR3 is TGTGCCAGCAGCTTGGGCACGGGGGGGGCCAACGTCCTGACTTTC. Translated: CASSLGTGGANVLTF. The full variable domain, rest sourced from reference TRBV7-6 and TRBJ2-6, is GAGVSQSPRYKVTKRGQDVALRCDPISGHVSLYWYRQALGQGPEFLTYFNYEAQQDKSGLPNDRFSAERPEGSISTLTIQRTEQRDSAMYRCASSLGTGGANVLTFGAGSRLTVL.

As to this clonotype: Compared with germline, one end of the junction differs, possibly owing to a read error. This chain's CDR3 is CARSATGGTDTQYF. The CDR3 nucleotides are TGTGCCCGTAGTGCGACAGGGGGCACAGATACGCAGTATTTT. V and J are TRBV19 and TRBJ2-3; 8 bases map to TRBD1. CDR1 and CDR2 (germline): LNHDA, SQIVND (reference sequence). The CDR3 length is 14 residues. Combining the CDR3 with reference TRBV19 and TRBJ2-3 gives the whole variable domain DGGITQSPKYLFRKEGQNVTLSCEQNLNHDAMYWYRQDPGQGLRLIYYSQIVNDFQKGDIAEGYSVSREKKESFPLTVTSAQKNPTAFYLCARSATGGTDTQYFGPGTRLTVL.

With regard to this clonotype: The junction departs from germline at one end; a sequencing error may be responsible. The chain employs TRBV29-1 and TRBJ2-2; tentatively, D is TRBD1 or TRBD2 (5 bases each). CDR1 SQVTM and CDR2 ANQGSEA come from the germline V gene. The CDR3 is 12 residues long. The CDR3 bases are TGCAGCGTTGTAGAGGGGACCGGGGAACTGATTTTT. Amino acids: CSVVEGTGELIF.

Details on this clonotype: This may be a read error: a much more frequent sequence differs by one nucleotide. CDR3 nucleotide sequence: TGTGCCAGCAGCAACAGGGGCTACGAGCAGTACTTC. This sequence encodes CASSNRGYEQYF. This sequence joins TRBV6-2 or TRBV6-3 and TRBJ2-7; 7 bases match TRBD1. Germline loops: CDR1 MNHEY, CDR2 SVGEGT. V shed 6 bases, J shed 3 bases, and the junction held 2 bases outside the gene matches. The CDR3 extends over 12 amino acids.

V gene TRBV11-2 combines with J gene TRBJ2-7; D might be TRBD2 (7 bases). Germline-derived CDR1 and CDR2 are SGHAT and FQNNGV. CDR3 length: 14 residues. V lost 7 bases and J 9 bases, leaving 22 bases between the germline ends. Here the CDR3 reads CASTDQGRELGQYF. The CDR3 DNA sequence: TGTGCCAGCACGGATCAGGGGAGGGAGCTTGGGCAGTACTTC. The variable domain in full, completed from reference TRBV11-2 and TRBJ2-7, reads EAGVAQSPRYKIIEKRQSVAFWCNPISGHATLYWYQQILGQGPKLLIQFQNNGVVDDSQLPKDRFSAERLKGVDSTLKIQPAKLEDSAVYLCASTDQGRELGQYFGPGTRLTVT.

This chain links TRBV9 with TRBJ2-2; 10 bases are shared with TRBD1. The CDR3 length is 16 residues. Germline CDR1 SGDLS, CDR2 YYNGEE. V lost 3 bases, J lost 4 bases, and 6 bases stayed unmatched. This CDR3 reads CASSASGTGVTGELFF. Written as DNA, the CDR3 is TGTGCCAGCAGCGCATCCGGGACAGGGGTCACCGGGGAGCTGTTTTTT.

This clonotype was detected many times. V and J are TRBV9 and TRBJ2-7; the D gene is possibly TRBD1 (5 bases). Trimming cost V 4 bases and J 2 bases, with 10 bases left between them. Germline V CDR1 and CDR2: SGDLS, YYNGEE. The CDR3 contains 13 residues. Here the CDR3 reads CASSLGAAYEQYF. The DNA for the CDR3 is TGTGCCAGCAGCCTTGGGGCAGCCTACGAGCAGTACTTC.

V is TRBV19 and J is TRBJ2-1, with D tentatively TRBD2 (6 bases). Germline CDR1 and CDR2: LNHDA and SQIVND (reference sequence). V was shortened by 1 base and J by 0 bases, with 22 bases between the two germline ends. This CDR3 comprises 20 residues. DNA for the CDR3: TGTGCCAGTAGTATAGGATACGGGACTTGGGGAGACCCCTCCTACAATGAGCAGTTCTTC. Protein sequence: CASSIGYGTWGDPSYNEQFF.

J is TRBJ2-7 and V is TRBV12-3 or TRBV12-4; 13 bases match TRBD2. The V segment lost 5 bases and the J segment 4 bases; nucleotides outside the gene matches: 2. The CDR3 is 14 amino acids. CDR3: CASSRTSGSYEQYF. The DNA of the CDR3 is TGTGCCAGCAGTAGGACTAGCGGGAGTTACGAGCAGTACTTC.

This clonotype was seen ten or more times. The chain joins TRBV6-6 to TRBJ1-1; D not resolved. V was shortened by 0 bases and J by 1 base, with 3 bases between the two germline ends. Germline assignment: CDR1 MNHNY and CDR2 SVGAGI (reference sequence). The CDR3 contains 13 residues. The DNA for the CDR3 is TGTGCCAGCAGTTACTCGTGGAACACTGAAGCTTTCTTT. Translated: CASSYSWNTEAFF.

At least ten counts were recorded for this clonotype. This rearrangement joins TRBV29-1 to TRBJ1-1; D is possibly TRBD1 (6 bases). CDR3 length: 10 amino acids. CDR1 SQVTM and CDR2 ANQGSEA come from the germline V gene. The CDR3 bases are TGCGGAGGGGGGGGGACTGAAGCTTTCTTT. Protein product: CGGGGTEAFF.

A remark on this clonotype: A read error may explain this, as a much larger clone is one base away. The chain uses TRBV5-6 and TRBJ1-1; the match to TRBD1 covers 7 bases. Germline CDR1 SGHDT, CDR2 YYEEEE. The CDR3 totals 14 residues. CDR3 bases: TGTGCCAGCAGCCCCGACAGGGAATTGACTGATGCTTTCTTT. Protein product: CASSPDRELTDAFF.

With respect to this clonotype: The conserved phenylalanine or tryptophan is not found at the CDR3 terminus, so this likely reflects a read error. V is TRBV11-2 and J is TRBJ2-7; no clear D. Trimming removed 5 bases from V and 4 bases from J, with 3 bases in between. The CDR3 is made up of 10 amino acids. Germline V gene lookup returns CDR1 SGHAT and CDR2 FQNNGV. CDR3 residues: CASSGYEQYY. CDR3 in DNA: TGTGCCAGCAGCGGATACGAGCAGTACTAC.

This clonotype was recorded a few times. The chain employs TRBV9 and TRBJ2-7; 7 bases match TRBD2. The CDR3 loop spans 14 amino acids. The trim removed 3 bases at V and 0 bases at J, leaving 3 bases unmatched. Germline assignment: CDR1 SGDLS and CDR2 YYNGEE. The DNA for the CDR3 is TGTGCCAGCAGCGCAGGACTAGACTCCTACGAGCAGTACTTC. Protein: CASSAGLDSYEQYF.

CDR3 sequence (DNA): TGTGCCAGCAGCGTAGACGGGGCGCCCAATCAGCCCCAGCATTTT. Its protein is CASSVDGAPNQPQHF. The V and J genes are TRBV9 and TRBJ1-5, with a tentative D call TRBD1 (5 bases). The CDR3 is 15 amino acids. Trimming left V 0 bases short and J 3 bases short, with 10 bases between. CDR1 is SGDLS, CDR2 YYNGEE, per germline.

The rearrangement joins TRBV20-1 to TRBJ2-7, with D uncertain. The CDR3 sequence is 15 residues long. V was cut by 3 bases and J by 3 bases, with 18 bases left in between. Germline CDR1 DFQATT, CDR2 SNEGSKA (reference sequence). The CDR3 loop reads CSASHPKFGNYEQYF. The CDR3 DNA reads as TGCAGTGCTAGTCACCCCAAATTTGGCAACTACGAGCAGTACTTC.